The next 23 T cell receptor beta chains were all read from a single sample in a study of human thymus T cells. Corrective cardiac operations yielded the resected thymus tissue. TCRdb keeps only in-frame clones here, not all; method: immunoSEQ multiplex PCR. The table lists tens of thousands of clones, 90% to 97% of them singletons, with 0.031% in the top ten. Sequences were obtained from thymus tissue. The receptors come from a boy in the first two years of life with a congenital heart defect but otherwise immunologically healthy.

The chain carries TRBV7-9 and TRBJ2-1; D possibly uses TRBD1 or TRBD2 (5 bases each). The CDR3 consists of 15 residues. V was cut by 6 bases and J by 4 bases, with 16 bases left in between. Germline V gives CDR1 SEHNR, CDR2 FQNEAQ (reference sequence). The CDR3 DNA reads TGTGCCAGCAGTCTAGACAGCTGGGGGTACAATGAGCAGTTCTTC. Its protein is CASSLDSWGYNEQFF.

The chain employs TRBV2 and TRBJ2-1; 8 nucleotides match TRBD2. This CDR3 has 18 residues. V was pared by 6 bases and J by 4 bases, with 17 bases of the junction left unmatched. The V gene's germline CDR1 is SNHLY and CDR2 FYNNEI. The chain's CDR3 is CASRPPHFRSGSYNEQFF. For the CDR3, the DNA is TGTGCCAGCAGACCCCCCCACTTTAGAAGCGGGAGTTACAATGAGCAGTTCTTC.

J is TRBJ1-5 and V is TRBV4-3; D is ambiguous. The germline gives CDR1 LGHNA, CDR2 YSLEER. V lost 5 bases and J 2 bases, leaving 19 bases between the germline ends. CDR3 length: 17 amino acids. CDR3 sequence: CASSKSVEEVGNQPQHF. The CDR3 DNA is TGCGCCAGCAGCAAGTCAGTGGAGGAGGTGGGCAATCAGCCCCAGCATTTT.

The chain uses TRBV25-1 and TRBJ2-5; 9 bases line up with TRBD1. Losses at the gene ends were 10 bases for V and 4 bases for J; bases not matched to a gene: 10. The CDR3 is made up of 14 amino acids. The V gene's germline CDR1 is MGHDK and CDR2 SYGVNS. CDR3 loop: CAKCQGQGPETQYF. For the CDR3, the DNA is TGTGCCAAATGCCAAGGACAGGGGCCAGAGACCCAGTACTTC.

V usage is TRBV11-3 and J usage is TRBJ1-1; D unclear. V lost 3 bases, J lost 1 base, and 3 bases lay in between. The CDR3 totals 12 residues. Germline V CDR1 and CDR2: SGHNT, YENEEA. The CDR3 coding sequence is TGTGCCAGCAGCTTCGGGAACACTGAAGCTTTCTTT. Translated, it gives CASSFGNTEAFF.

This clone was detected once. The J gene is TRBJ2-6, the V gene TRBV12-5, with a possible D match to TRBD2 (5 bases). This CDR3 is built from 18 residues. CDR1 is LGHNT and CDR2 is FRNRAP in the germline V gene. The V end was cut by 5 bases, the J end by 3 bases, with 20 bases between. The CDR3 spells CASGAPRTARVGANVLTF. Written as DNA, the CDR3 is TGTGCTAGTGGTGCCCCAAGGACTGCTCGGGTTGGGGCCAACGTCCTGACTTTC.

The chain employs TRBV5-4 and TRBJ2-7; 9 bases align to TRBD1. The CDR3 has 18 amino acids. The germline V gene has CDR1 SGHNT and CDR2 YYREEE (reference sequence). The V segment lost 3 bases and the J segment 4 bases; nucleotides outside the gene matches: 17. The CDR3 protein is CASSYFTRDRVREYEQYF. The CDR3 bases are TGTGCCAGCAGCTACTTTACCCGGGACAGGGTTAGGGAGTACGAGCAGTACTTC.

The chain carries TRBV6-5 and TRBJ2-7; D unclear. This CDR3 contains 11 residues. Germline V gene sequence: CDR1 MNHEY, CDR2 SVGAGI. Trimming took off 11 bases at V and 1 base at J, with 9 bases between the two ends. In DNA, the CDR3 is TGTGCCGTGGGGTTTTCCTACGAGCAGTACTTC. This gives the protein CAVGFSYEQYF.

CDR3 amino acids: CATSSSRDRANYGYTF. The CDR3 bases are TGTGCCACCAGCAGTTCCCGGGACCGAGCTAACTATGGCTACACCTTC. The V gene is TRBV15, the J gene TRBJ1-2; D possibly corresponds to TRBD1 (5 bases). CDR1 LNHNV and CDR2 YYDKDF come from the germline V gene (reference sequence). The CDR3 contains 16 residues. Between the trimmed V and J ends, which lost 3 bases and 0 bases, there was a span of 14 bases.

The rearrangement uses TRBV4-1 and TRBJ1-2, with D unresolved. This CDR3 has 13 residues. Trimming pared 2 bases from V and 8 bases from J, leaving 12 bases between. CDR1 is MGHRA, CDR2 YSYEKL, per germline. This CDR3 reads CASSQTEAGGYTF. CDR3 nucleotide sequence: TGCGCCAGCAGCCAAACTGAGGCTGGGGGCTACACCTTC.

V and J are TRBV28 and TRBJ2-7, with D maybe TRBD1 (6 bases). Germline CDR1 is MDHEN and CDR2 is SYDVKM. The length of the CDR3 is 15 residues. V lost 3 bases to trimming and J lost 6 bases, with 18 bases between them. Here the CDR3 reads CASSFGGSRLIEQYF. The CDR3 region has the DNA TGTGCCAGCAGTTTTGGGGGCTCTCGACTGATCGAGCAGTACTTC.

The chain couples TRBV5-1 to TRBJ1-2; 7 nucleotides agree with TRBD1. The germline V gene encodes CDR1 SGHRS and CDR2 YFSETQ. The CDR3 is 14 amino acids. Germline trimming cut 1 base from V and 8 bases from J; bases unmatched to any gene: 8. The chain's CDR3 is CASSLKTGMGGYTF. DNA of the CDR3: TGCGCCAGCAGCTTGAAGACAGGGATGGGGGGCTACACCTTC.

This chain links TRBV2 with TRBJ1-2; TRBD1 matches 7 bases. Germline values: CDR1 SNHLY, CDR2 FYNNEI. This CDR3 spans 17 amino acids. V was pared by 0 bases and J by 8 bases, with 15 bases of the junction left unmatched. CDR3 sequence (DNA): TGTGCCAGCAGTGAAGCTCACTCAGGGGGAGTGGTAAGGGGCTACACCTTC. Protein sequence: CASSEAHSGGVVRGYTF.

This rearrangement joins TRBV4-3 to TRBJ2-7, with 9 nucleotides matching TRBD2. The J segment lost 6 bases and the V segment lost 4 bases, leaving 16 bases of the junction unmatched. This CDR3 has 17 amino acids. The germline V gene has CDR1 LGHNA and CDR2 YSLEER. The CDR3 region is CASSPFRPAGGIGEQYF. The DNA for the CDR3 is TGCGCCAGCAGCCCCTTTAGACCCGCGGGGGGGATTGGCGAGCAGTACTTC.

CDR3 amino acids: CASSSKIGTPYNEQFF. The CDR3 nucleotides read TGTGCCAGCAGCTCTAAAATCGGGACACCCTACAATGAGCAGTTCTTC. V and J are TRBV28 and TRBJ2-1, with D tentatively TRBD1 (6 bases). Germline CDR1 and CDR2: MDHEN and SYDVKM. The V and J ends lost 6 bases and 2 bases respectively, with 17 bases between them. There are 16 residues in the CDR3. Supplemented by reference TRBV28 and TRBJ2-1, the full variable domain reads DVKVTQSSRYLVKRTGEKVFLECVQDMDHENMFWYRQDPGLGLRLIYFSYDVKMKEKGDIPEGYSVSREKKERFSLILESASTNQTSMYLCASSSKIGTPYNEQFFGPGTRLTVL.

V usage is TRBV21-1 and J usage is TRBJ2-3. TRBV21-1 is recorded as a pseudogene. The CDR3 is made up of 17 amino acids. DNA of the CDR3: TGTGCCAGCAGCAGAGTGAGCCCGGGCCCTAGCACAGATACGCAGTATTTT. Encoded protein: CASSRVSPGPSTDTQYF.

The chain joins TRBV28 to TRBJ2-3; no reliable D call. This CDR3 contains 16 residues. Germline CDR1 is MDHEN and CDR2 is SYDVKM. V gave up 4 bases and J gave up 2 bases, with 16 bases separating them. The chain's CDR3 is CASSSRRYENTDTQYF. CDR3 DNA: TGTGCCAGCAGTTCCCGACGGTACGAGAACACAGATACGCAGTATTTT.

V and J are TRBV7-2 and TRBJ2-1; D tentatively fits TRBD1 or TRBD2 (5 bases each). Trimming removed 7 bases from V and 4 bases from J, with 11 bases in between. The CDR3 runs 13 residues. CDR1 SGHTA and CDR2 FQGNSA come from the germline V gene. CDR3 sequence (DNA): TGTGCCAGCACTTTAGAGGGGTACAATGAGCAGTTCTTC. Its protein is CASTLEGYNEQFF.

The gene calls are TRBV5-1 and TRBJ2-1; 10 nucleotides align to TRBD2. The CDR3 runs 14 residues. Germline loops: CDR1 SGHRS, CDR2 YFSETQ. The V gene end was trimmed by 0 bases and the J gene end by 10 bases; junction bases not matched to a gene: 4. Written as DNA, the CDR3 is TGCGCCAGCAGCTTGGAGGGACTAGCGCCAGAGCAGTTCTTC. Its translation: CASSLEGLAPEQFF.

V and J are TRBV30 and TRBJ2-3; D gene uncertain. V dropped 2 bases and J dropped 1 base, with 13 bases sitting between them. Germline V CDR1 and CDR2: GTSNPN, SVGIG (reference sequence). There are 15 residues in the CDR3. The CDR3 loop is CAWSITLVRTDTQYF. In nucleotides, the CDR3 is TGTGCCTGGAGTATTACCTTGGTCCGCACAGATACGCAGTATTTT.

The rearrangement joins TRBV5-6 to TRBJ1-6, with D perhaps matching TRBD1 (5 bases). The CDR3 has 17 amino acids. V was cut by 4 bases and J by 0 bases, with 14 bases left in between. Germline CDR1 reads SGHDT; CDR2 reads YYEEEE. The CDR3 is CASSLPDRDSYNSPLHF. In DNA, the CDR3 is TGTGCCAGCAGCCTTCCAGACAGAGACTCCTATAATTCACCCCTCCACTTT. Together with reference TRBV5-6 and TRBJ1-6, the CDR3 gives the full variable domain: DAGVTQSPTHLIKTRGQQVTLRCSPKSGHDTVSWYQQALGQGPQFIFQYYEEEERQRGNFPDRFSGHQFPNYSSELNVNALLLGDSALYLCASSLPDRDSYNSPLHFGNGTRLTVT.

V is TRBV10-3 and J is TRBJ2-7, with 11 nucleotides matching TRBD2. Germline V gene lookup returns CDR1 ENHRY and CDR2 SYGVKD. The CDR3 is 15 residues long. With V trimmed by 8 bases and J by 2 bases, 8 bases remained unmatched. CDR3 sequence reads: CAIRPDSGRAYEQYF. The CDR3 DNA reads TGTGCCATCCGACCTGATAGCGGGAGGGCCTACGAGCAGTACTTC.

The chain has TRBV7-9 and TRBJ2-7; D gene uncertain. Per germline, CDR1 SEHNR and CDR2 FQNEAQ (reference sequence). This CDR3 is built from 15 residues. The V end was cut by 3 bases, the J end by 9 bases, with 21 bases between. This CDR3 reads CASSLRHSLVVGQYF. The CDR3 region has the DNA TGTGCCAGCAGCTTGCGACATTCCCTCGTGGTAGGGCAGTACTTC.